Included here is one TCR beta chain sequence, with context. This clonotype has at least ten counts. It has no known antigen specificity. Base qualities were left out, and no much larger clone turns up one base away. These data belong to a study of T cell repertoires in cytomegalovirus infection (dated by TCRdb to the late 2010s). About the study as a whole: Because public TCR beta signatures pointed to carriage of CMV infection together with the matching HLA type, the HLA type of each donor mattered for the analysis.

The run used an Illumina HiSeq 1500. TCRdb reprocessing: public reads trimmed at Q25 with fastp, clones called with MiXCR, in-frame beta chains kept. Each entry merges the rows of one CDR3 protein and shows their most common DNA and genes. In all, the sample holds around 630,000 distinct CDR3 sequences, and 20% to 30% of those were seen once. Jointly, the top ten make up under 8.5% of the sample. General conclusions and limits of the study: The ex vivo response was dominated by HLA-C-restricted CMV-specific TCR beta clonotypes, which also provided the single most frequent clonotype in two of eight donors. In both this cohort and an independent roughly 360-donor cohort, the cumulative frequency of public TCR beta family members distinguished carriers of CMV infection plus the relevant HLA type.

From the germline V gene, CDR1 is MNHEY and CDR2 is SVGAGI. Counted from cysteine to phenylalanine, this CDR3 has 11 amino acids. The kept DNA is CDR3 alone, 33 bases in frame from the first base. V is reduced by 7 bases and J by 2 bases, leaving a spacing of 5 bases between them. Sequencing was performed on CD8+ T cells from PBMCs. The chain is made from TRBV6-5 and TRBJ1-1, with the D gene not confidently named. The clonotype originates from a human donor in good health (CMV status not recorded). Some clones in this sample may be carry-over from other donors' samples. The DNA sequence reads TGTGCCAGCACACATAACACTGAAGCTTTCTTT. The resulting protein is CASTHNTEAFF.